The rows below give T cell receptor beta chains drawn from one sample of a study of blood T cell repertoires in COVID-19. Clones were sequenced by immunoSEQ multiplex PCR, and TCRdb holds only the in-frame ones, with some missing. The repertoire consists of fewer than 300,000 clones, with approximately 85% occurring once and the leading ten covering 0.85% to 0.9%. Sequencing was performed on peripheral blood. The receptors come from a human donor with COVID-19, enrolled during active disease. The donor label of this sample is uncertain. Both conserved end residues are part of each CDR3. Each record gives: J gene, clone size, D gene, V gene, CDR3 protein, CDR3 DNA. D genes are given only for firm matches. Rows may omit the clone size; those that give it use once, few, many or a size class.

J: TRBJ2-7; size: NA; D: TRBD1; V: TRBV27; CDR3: CASRYPGGEQYF; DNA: TGTGCCAGCAGGTACCCAGGGGGCGAGCAGTACTTC
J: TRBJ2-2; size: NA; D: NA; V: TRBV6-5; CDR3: CAGSRVDTGELFF; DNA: TGTGCCGGTTCCCGGGTAGACACCGGGGAGCTGTTTTTT
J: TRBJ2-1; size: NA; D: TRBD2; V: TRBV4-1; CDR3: CASSQSSSGGGMSYNEQFF; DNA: TGCGCCAGCAGCCAATCAAGCTCGGGAGGGGGGATGTCCTACAATGAGCAGTTCTTC
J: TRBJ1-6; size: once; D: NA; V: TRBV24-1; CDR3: CATSAPGPNSPLHF; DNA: TGTGCCACCAGCGCGCCAGGCCCAAATTCACCCCTCCACTTT
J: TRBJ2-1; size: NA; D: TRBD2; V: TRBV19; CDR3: CASSIAGAGGLIASYNEQFF; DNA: TGTGCCAGTAGTATAGCGGGAGCGGGAGGGCTTATCGCGTCCTACAATGAGCAGTTCTTC
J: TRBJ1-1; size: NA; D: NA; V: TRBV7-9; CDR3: CASSSRDFSTEAFF; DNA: TGTGCCAGCAGCTCCAGGGATTTCAGCACTGAAGCTTTCTTT
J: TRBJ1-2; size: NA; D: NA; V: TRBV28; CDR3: CASSLWEQYYGYTF; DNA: TGTGCCAGCAGTTTATGGGAGCAATACTATGGCTACACCTTC
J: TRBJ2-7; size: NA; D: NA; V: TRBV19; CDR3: CASSIGRLVGSSYEQYF; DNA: TGTGCCAGTAGTATAGGAAGACTAGTCGGGAGTTCCTACGAGCAGTACTTC
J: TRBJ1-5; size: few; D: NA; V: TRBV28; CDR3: CASSLDGVYQPQHF; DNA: TGTGCCAGCAGTTTGGACGGGGTTTATCAGCCCCAGCATTTT
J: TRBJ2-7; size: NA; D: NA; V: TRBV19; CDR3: CASSIAGVIREQYF; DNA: TGTGCCAGTAGTATAGCCGGGGTTATTCGAGAGCAGTACTTC
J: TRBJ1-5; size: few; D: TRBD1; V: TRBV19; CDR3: CASSVTGVRGTQPQHF; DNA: TGTGCCAGTAGCGTAACAGGGGTTAGGGGTACTCAGCCCCAGCATTTT
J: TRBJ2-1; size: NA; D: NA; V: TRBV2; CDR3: CASIPAGPYNEQFF; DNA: TGTGCCAGCATCCCGGCGGGGCCTTACAATGAGCAGTTCTTC
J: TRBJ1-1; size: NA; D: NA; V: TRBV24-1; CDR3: CATSDSGKYAEAFF; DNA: TGTGCCACCAGTGATTCCGGGAAGTACGCTGAAGCTTTCTTT
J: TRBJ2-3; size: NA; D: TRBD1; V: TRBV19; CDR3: CASRGTGASTDTQYF; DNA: TGTGCCAGTAGGGGGACAGGGGCTAGCACAGATACGCAGTATTTT
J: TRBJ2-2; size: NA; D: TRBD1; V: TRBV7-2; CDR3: CASSLDRGFAGELFF; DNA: TGTGCCAGCAGCCTCGACAGGGGGTTCGCCGGGGAGCTGTTTTTT
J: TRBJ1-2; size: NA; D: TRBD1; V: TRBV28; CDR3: CASRGDRGYGYTF; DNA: TGTGCCAGCAGAGGGGACAGGGGCTATGGCTACACCTTC
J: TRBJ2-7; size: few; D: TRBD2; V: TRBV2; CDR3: CASSEILAGSYEQYF; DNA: TGTGCCAGCAGTGAAATACTAGCGGGCTCCTACGAGCAGTACTTC
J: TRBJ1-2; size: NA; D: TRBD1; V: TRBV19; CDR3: CASSIPGTARGYTF; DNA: TGTGCCAGTAGTATACCCGGGACAGCACGGGGCTACACCTTC
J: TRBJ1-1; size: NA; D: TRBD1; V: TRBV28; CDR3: CASSWGTGDTEAFF; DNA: TGTGCCAGCAGTTGGGGGACAGGAGACACTGAAGCTTTCTTT
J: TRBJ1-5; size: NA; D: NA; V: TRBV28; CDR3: CASRAQEFDQPQHF; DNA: TGTGCCAGCAGGGCACAGGAATTTGATCAGCCCCAGCATTTT
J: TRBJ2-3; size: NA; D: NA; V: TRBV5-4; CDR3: CASSLATATDTQYF; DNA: TGTGCCAGCAGCTTGGCGACAGCCACAGATACGCAGTATTTT
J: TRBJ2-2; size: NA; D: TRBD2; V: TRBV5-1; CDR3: CASSLEAGATGELFF; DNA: TGCGCCAGCAGCTTGGAAGCGGGAGCGACCGGGGAGCTGTTTTTT
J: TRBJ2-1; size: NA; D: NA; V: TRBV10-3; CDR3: CAINSEANEQFF; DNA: TGTGCCATCAATTCCGAGGCCAATGAGCAGTTCTTC
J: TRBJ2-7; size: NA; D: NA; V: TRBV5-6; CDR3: CASSLDVAYEQYF; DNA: TGTGCCAGCAGCTTGGACGTAGCCTACGAGCAGTACTTC
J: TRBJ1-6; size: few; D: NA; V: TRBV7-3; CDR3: CASSRLAGPGSPLHF; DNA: TGTGCCAGCAGCCGCCTTGCGGGCCCTGGGTCACCCCTCCACTTT
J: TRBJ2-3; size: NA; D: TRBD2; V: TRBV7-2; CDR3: CASSLLADSSTDTQYF; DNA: TGTGCCAGCAGCTTGCTAGCGGATTCTAGCACAGATACGCAGTATTTT
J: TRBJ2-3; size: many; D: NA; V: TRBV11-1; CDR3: CASSLGRGGTDTQYF; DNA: TGTGCCAGCAGCTTAGGGAGGGGAGGCACAGATACGCAGTATTTT
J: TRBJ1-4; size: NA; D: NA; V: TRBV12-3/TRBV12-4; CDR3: CASSFFPNEKLFF; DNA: TGTGCCAGCAGTTTTTTCCCGAATGAAAAACTGTTTTTT
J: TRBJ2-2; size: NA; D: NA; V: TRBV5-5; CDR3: CASSSRNTGELFF; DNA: TGTGCCAGCAGCTCCCGTAACACCGGGGAGCTGTTTTTT
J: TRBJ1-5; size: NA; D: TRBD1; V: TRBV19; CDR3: CASSSWDRALGYQPQHF; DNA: TGTGCCAGTAGTTCTTGGGACAGGGCTCTGGGTTACCAGCCCCAGCATTTT
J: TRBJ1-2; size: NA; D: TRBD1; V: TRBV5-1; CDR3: CASSLNLAGGINYGYTF; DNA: TGCGCCAGCAGCTTGAATCTGGCAGGGGGTATCAACTATGGCTACACCTTC
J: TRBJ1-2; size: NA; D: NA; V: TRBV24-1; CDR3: CATSDPDSWFGYTF; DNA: TGTGCCACCAGTGATCCGGACAGTTGGTTTGGCTACACCTTC
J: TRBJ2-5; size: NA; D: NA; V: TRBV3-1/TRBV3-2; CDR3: CASREEVGTQYF; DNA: TGTGCCAGCAGGGAGGAAGTGGGGACCCAGTACTTC
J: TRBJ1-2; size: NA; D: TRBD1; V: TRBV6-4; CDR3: CASSEHRGGTGGYTF; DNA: TGTGCCAGCAGTGAACACCGCGGTGGGACAGGGGGCTACACCTTC
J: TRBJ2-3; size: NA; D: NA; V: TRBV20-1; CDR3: CSASEGGGTDTQYF; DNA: TGCAGTGCTAGTGAAGGGGGAGGCACAGATACGCAGTATTTT
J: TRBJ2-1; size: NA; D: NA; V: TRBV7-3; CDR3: CASSPVGGYNEQFF; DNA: TGTGCCAGCTCCCCAGTAGGGGGTTACAATGAGCAGTTCTTC
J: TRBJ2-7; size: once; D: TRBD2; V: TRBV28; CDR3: CATTTSGNFLEQYF; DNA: TGTGCCACCACGACTAGCGGGAACTTTCTGGAGCAGTACTTC
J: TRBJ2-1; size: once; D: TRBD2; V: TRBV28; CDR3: CASSGLEVNEQFF; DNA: TGTGCCAGCAGTGGACTAGAGGTCAATGAGCAGTTCTTC
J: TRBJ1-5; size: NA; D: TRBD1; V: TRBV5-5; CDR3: CASSFFPGQGNQPQHF; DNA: TGTGCCAGCAGCTTTTTTCCTGGACAGGGCAATCAGCCCCAGCATTTT
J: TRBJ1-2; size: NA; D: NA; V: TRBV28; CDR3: CASMRGGPFYGYTF; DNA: TGTGCCAGCATGCGCGGGGGCCCCTTTTATGGCTACACCTTC
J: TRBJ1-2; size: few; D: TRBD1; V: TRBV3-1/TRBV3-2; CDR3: CASSTRTGAVFVGYTF; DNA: TGTGCCAGCAGCACACGGACAGGAGCCGTTTTTGTAGGCTACACCTTC